This TCR beta chain stems from a study of T cell responses to AZD1222 COVID-19 vaccine. The overall study: Pooling of second doses given at about 4 or about 12 weeks was done. Study-level findings and limits: White British people made up most donors, females outnumbered males, and clonal diversity was possibly underestimated. Among those given AZD1222, only five to seven were seropositive at baseline.

On this clone: Antigen: not known.

TCRdb's table, derived via immunoSEQ multiplex PCR, lists solely in-frame clones and lacks some. This sample carries around 79,000 clones, roughly 85% of them seen once, and the ten largest clones take roughly 1.6%. Looked up from germline, CDR1 is SNHLY and CDR2 is FYNNEI. Trimming shortened V by 3 bases and J by 0 bases, and 9 bases separated the two germline ends. CDR3 length: 14 amino acids. V and J are TRBV2 and TRBJ2-7; maybe TRBD1 (5 bases). The input for sequencing was peripheral blood, taken on day 0 of AZD1222 vaccination. The receptor was derived from an adult in good health. The CDR3 region is CASSEDTLSYEQYF. The DNA for the CDR3 is TGTGCCAGCAGTGAGGACACTCTCTCCTACGAGCAGTACTTC.